This TCR beta chain was recovered during a study of blood T cell repertoires in COVID-19. The data were produced by immunoSEQ multiplex PCR, yet TCRdb's version contains in-frame clones alone and is incomplete. The data hold about 200,000 clones, with less than 95% observed a single time. The V end was cut by 2 bases, the J end by 4 bases, with 14 bases between. Per the germline V gene, CDR1 is MGHDK and CDR2 is SYGVNS. This CDR3 region has 15 residues. The receptor was derived from a man younger than 40 with COVID-19, enrolled during active disease. Sequencing was done on a sample of peripheral blood. The chain joins TRBV25-1 to TRBJ1-1; no definite D call. The CDR3 coding sequence is TGTGCCAGCAGTGAAAACCGAGGTGGCGGCACTGAAGCTTTCTTT. Protein: CASSENRGGGTEAFF.